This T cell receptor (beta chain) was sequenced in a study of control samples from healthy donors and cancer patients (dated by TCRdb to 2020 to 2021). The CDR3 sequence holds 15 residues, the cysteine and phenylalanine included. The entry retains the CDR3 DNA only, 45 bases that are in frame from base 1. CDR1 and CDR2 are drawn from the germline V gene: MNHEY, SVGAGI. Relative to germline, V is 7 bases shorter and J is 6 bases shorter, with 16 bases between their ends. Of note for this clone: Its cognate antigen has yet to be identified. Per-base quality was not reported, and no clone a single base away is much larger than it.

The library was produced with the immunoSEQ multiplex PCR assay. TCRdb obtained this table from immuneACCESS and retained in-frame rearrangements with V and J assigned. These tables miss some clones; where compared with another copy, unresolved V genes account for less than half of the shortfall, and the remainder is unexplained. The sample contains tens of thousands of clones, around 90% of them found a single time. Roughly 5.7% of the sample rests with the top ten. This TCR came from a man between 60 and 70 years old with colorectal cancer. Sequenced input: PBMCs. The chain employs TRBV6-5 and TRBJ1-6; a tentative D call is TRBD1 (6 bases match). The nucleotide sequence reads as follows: TGTGCCAGCACCAGCAGGGGTCAGCCTAATTCACCCCTCCACTTT. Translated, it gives CASTSRGQPNSPLHF.